These 29 T cell receptor beta chains were all obtained from the same sample, sequenced in a study of blood T cell repertoires in COVID-19. Some clones are missing from TCRdb's copy, which holds only in-frame ones; the method was immunoSEQ multiplex PCR. The top ten hold around 1.8% of the sample, which has 100,000 to 150,000 clones, roughly three quarters seen once. The specimen was peripheral blood. All receptors come from a woman between 65 and 79 years old with acute or convalescent COVID-19.

The chain uses TRBV2 and TRBJ2-4; unclear D gene. Trimming left V 2 bases short and J 0 bases short, with 14 bases between. The CDR3 extends over 17 amino acids. CDR1 SNHLY and CDR2 FYNNEI come from the germline V gene. The CDR3 loop is CASSESAASIAKNIQYF. The CDR3 DNA follows: TGTGCCAGCAGTGAATCGGCAGCGTCAATAGCCAAAAACATTCAGTACTTC.

The chain joins TRBV5-1 to TRBJ1-1; maybe TRBD1 (5 bases). Trimming removed 0 bases from V and 6 bases from J, with 9 bases in between. CDR1 SGHRS and CDR2 YFSETQ come from the germline V gene. The CDR3 has 13 residues. The CDR3 DNA sequence: TGCGCCAGCAGCTTGGTAGGGGTCCCTGAAGCTTTCTTT. It yields the protein CASSLVGVPEAFF.

This sequence joins TRBV14 and TRBJ2-5; 13 nucleotides line up with TRBD2. The CDR3 covers 16 residues. The germline gives CDR1 SGHDN, CDR2 FVKESK. Trimming cost V 4 bases and J 2 bases; bases outside gene matches: 4. The DNA of the CDR3 is TGTGCCAGCAGCCTCCTGGGACTAGCGGGACAAGAGACCCAGTACTTC. Translating it yields CASSLLGLAGQETQYF.

V is TRBV29-1 and J is TRBJ1-4, with 9 positions matching TRBD1. The trim removed 4 bases at V and 8 bases at J, leaving 11 bases unmatched. CDR3 length equals 15 residues. CDR1 is SQVTM, CDR2 ANQGSEA, per germline. The CDR3 nucleotides read TGCAGCGTTGTCGCCGGGACAGGGCTTGAGGAAAAACTGTTTTTT. Its protein is CSVVAGTGLEEKLFF.

This clone was seen just once. The junction departs from the called germline gene at one end, perhaps through a read error. This rearrangement joins TRBV11-1 to TRBJ2-5; 8 bases are shared with TRBD2. Germline loops: CDR1 SGHAT, CDR2 FQDESV (reference sequence). The CDR3 runs to 14 residues. CDR3 DNA sequence: TGTGCCAGCAGCTTACAAGCGGGAGTAGAGGCCCAGTACTTC. Its protein product is CASSLQAGVEAQYF.

This chain links TRBV19 with TRBJ2-7, with D possibly being TRBD1 (6 bases). The CDR3 consists of 17 residues. The V and J ends lost 6 bases and 1 base respectively, with 22 bases between them. Germline lookup yields CDR1 LNHDA and CDR2 SQIVND (reference sequence). The CDR3 sequence: CASSSGPPTGLSYEQYF. DNA for the CDR3: TGTGCCAGTAGCTCCGGCCCGCCGACAGGCTTATCCTACGAGCAGTACTTC.

This clone was counted only a few times. This rearrangement joins TRBV25-1 to TRBJ1-2; TRBD1 matches 7 bases. CDR1 MGHDK and CDR2 SYGVNS come from the germline V gene. This CDR3 is 12 amino acids long. The J segment lost 8 bases and the V segment lost 10 bases, leaving 10 bases of the junction unmatched. The CDR3 loop is CATTGVYVGYTF. DNA of the CDR3: TGTGCCACAACAGGGGTTTACGTCGGCTACACCTTC.

The genes are TRBV27 and TRBJ1-2; no clear D. Germline CDR1 reads MNHEY; CDR2 reads SMNVEV (reference sequence). CDR3 size: 15 residues. V gave up 0 bases and J gave up 9 bases, with 17 bases separating them. The CDR3 loop reads CASSLSVGSTWSYTF. Written as DNA, the CDR3 is TGTGCCAGCAGTTTATCGGTAGGGAGCACCTGGAGCTACACCTTC.

This clone was counted a single time. The chain carries TRBV7-9 and TRBJ1-3, with 10 positions matching TRBD1. CDR3 length equals 15 residues. Germline values: CDR1 SEHNR, CDR2 FQNEAQ (reference sequence). J lost 3 bases, V lost 5 bases, and 4 bases had no gene match. CDR3 sequence: CASSQTGGDGNTIYF. DNA of the CDR3: TGTGCCAGCAGCCAGACAGGGGGCGATGGAAACACCATATATTTT.

The V call is TRBV7-9, the J call TRBJ2-1, with 12 positions matching TRBD2. Germline V gene lookup returns CDR1 SEHNR and CDR2 FQNEAQ (reference sequence). The J segment lost 5 bases and the V segment lost 2 bases, leaving 10 bases of the junction unmatched. The CDR3 has 18 amino acids. The CDR3 region has the DNA TGTGCCAGCAGCTTAACTGGCTTACTAGCGGGAGGTGACAATGAGCAGTTCTTC. It codes for CASSLTGLLAGGDNEQFF.

The chain links TRBV10-2 to TRBJ2-7; weak D call: TRBD2 (6 bases). CDR3 size: 14 residues. CDR1 and CDR2 from the germline V gene are WSHSY and SAAADI. V lost 6 bases to trimming and J lost 5 bases, with 17 bases between them. The CDR3 DNA sequence: TGCGCCAGCAGGGACGGAGCGGGCGTCCACGAGCAGTACTTC. It translates to CASRDGAGVHEQYF.

The table lists this clone with a few counts. The chain recombines TRBV5-1 with TRBJ2-1; 10 bases fit TRBD2. V gave up 2 bases and J gave up 7 bases; unmatched junction bases: 6. Per the germline V gene, CDR1 is SGHRS and CDR2 is YFSETQ. The CDR3 length is 15 residues. CDR3 amino acids: CASSLLAGGGNEQFF. CDR3 DNA sequence: TGCGCCAGCAGCTTATTAGCGGGAGGCGGAAATGAGCAGTTCTTC.

This sequence joins TRBV5-8 and TRBJ1-2; 9 bases are shared with TRBD1. V trimming: 0 bases; J trimming: 2 bases; junction bases outside the gene matches: 2. Germline CDR1 reads SGHTS; CDR2 reads YDEGEE. The CDR3 is 15 residues long. DNA for the CDR3: TGTGCCAGCAGCTTGGATACAGGGGGCAACTATGGCTACACCTTC. Translating it yields CASSLDTGGNYGYTF.

The V gene is TRBV9, the J gene TRBJ2-6; D is ambiguous. Deletions cut 0 bases from V and 2 bases from J, with 6 bases between. In germline, CDR1 is SGDLS, CDR2 YYNGEE. This CDR3 region has 15 residues. The CDR3 loop is CASSVGGPGANVLTF. CDR3 sequence (DNA): TGTGCCAGCAGCGTAGGAGGTCCTGGGGCCAACGTCCTGACTTTC.

The CDR3 DNA reads as TGTGCCAGCACCAAAAAGAGGGCAACTAATGAAAAACTGTTTTTT. It encodes CASTKKRATNEKLFF. This chain links TRBV6-5 with TRBJ1-4; D remains unclear. The germline gives CDR1 MNHEY, CDR2 SVGAGI. Trimming pared 7 bases from V and 0 bases from J, leaving 12 bases between. CDR3 length: 15 amino acids.

V and J are TRBV6-6 and TRBJ2-7; possible D gene TRBD1, 6 bases. The CDR3 contains 13 residues. Germline V gene lookup returns CDR1 MNHNY and CDR2 SVGAGI (reference sequence). V was cut by 2 bases and J by 3 bases, with 8 bases left in between. The CDR3 spells CASSYGGFYEQYF. CDR3 coding DNA: TGTGCCAGCAGTTACGGGGGCTTCTACGAGCAGTACTTC.

In its sample, this clone was seen once. The V and J genes are TRBV28 and TRBJ2-2, with D tentatively TRBD1 (6 bases). CDR1 is MDHEN and CDR2 is SYDVKM in the germline V gene. The CDR3 loop spans 15 amino acids. Trimming removed 6 bases at V and 1 base at J, with 12 bases between. The CDR3 is CASRRLDRNTGELFF. The CDR3 nucleotides are TGTGCCAGCAGAAGACTGGACAGGAACACCGGGGAGCTGTTTTTT. Using reference TRBV28 and TRBJ2-2 for the parts outside the CDR3, the full variable domain is DVKVTQSSRYLVKRTGEKVFLECVQDMDHENMFWYRQDPGLGLRLIYFSYDVKMKEKGDIPEGYSVSREKKERFSLILESASTNQTSMYLCASRRLDRNTGELFFGEGSRLTVL.

V and J are TRBV19 and TRBJ1-1; a possible D gene is TRBD1 (6 bases). Trimming left V 8 bases short and J 5 bases short, with 21 bases between. The V gene's germline CDR1 is LNHDA and CDR2 SQIVND (reference sequence). The CDR3 spans 15 residues. Here the CDR3 DNA reads TGTGCCAGTCCTCCCCGGGGGGGCCGTGAAACTGAAGCTTTCTTT. Its translation: CASPPRGGRETEAFF.

There are a few counts of this clone. Here the CDR3 reads CASSLAIRATTDTQYF. CDR3 nucleotides: TGCGCCAGCAGCTTGGCAATCAGGGCGACCACAGATACGCAGTATTTT. The gene calls are TRBV5-1 and TRBJ2-3; D may be TRBD1 (5 bases). This CDR3 has 16 residues. Trimming removed 0 bases from V and 2 bases from J, with 13 bases in between. In germline, CDR1 is SGHRS, CDR2 YFSETQ. The full variable domain, completed using reference TRBV5-1 and TRBJ2-3, is KAGVTQTPRYLIKTRGQQVTLSCSPISGHRSVSWYQQTPGQGLQFLFEYFSETQRNKGNFPGRFSGRQFSNSRSEMNVSTLELGDSALYLCASSLAIRATTDTQYFGPGTRLTVL.

The chain recombines TRBV19 with TRBJ1-5, with 8 bases that match TRBD1. The trim removed 6 bases at V and 2 bases at J, leaving 12 bases unmatched. CDR3 size: 17 residues. CDR1 and CDR2 (germline): LNHDA, SQIVND (reference sequence). The CDR3 DNA sequence: TGTGCCAGTAGCTCAGGACAGGGTCCCGGAGGCAATCAGCCCCAGCATTTT. Translated: CASSSGQGPGGNQPQHF. The complete variable domain, with remaining parts taken from reference TRBV19 and TRBJ1-5, reads DGGITQSPKYLFRKEGQNVTLSCEQNLNHDAMYWYRQDPGQGLRLIYYSQIVNDFQKGDIAEGYSVSREKKESFPLTVTSAQKNPTAFYLCASSSGQGPGGNQPQHFGDGTRLSIL.

This chain connects TRBV5-8 to TRBJ2-1; tentatively, D is TRBD1 (5 bases). Trimming left V 2 bases short and J 7 bases short, with 16 bases between. This CDR3 region has 15 residues. CDR1 is SGHTS, CDR2 YDEGEE, per germline. The CDR3 reads CASSFLVGPTNEQFF. Here the CDR3 DNA reads TGTGCCAGCAGCTTCCTCGTGGGGCCGACAAATGAGCAGTTCTTC.

As for this clone: The same CDR3 can be traced to other DNA sequences in this sample. The V call is TRBV27, the J call TRBJ2-1, with 8 bases lining up with TRBD1. Germline assignment: CDR1 MNHEY and CDR2 SMNVEV (reference sequence). J was trimmed by 4 bases and V by 5 bases; bases with no gene match: 4. The length of the CDR3 is 14 residues. The CDR3 region is CASSLGTGYNEQFF. The CDR3 DNA is TGTGCCAGCAGTCTTGGGACAGGATACAATGAGCAGTTCTTC.

The rearrangement uses TRBV10-3 and TRBJ2-2; 8 nucleotides line up with TRBD1. J lost 7 bases, V lost 6 bases, and 7 bases had no gene match. This CDR3 contains 14 residues. Germline V gene sequence: CDR1 ENHRY, CDR2 SYGVKD. The CDR3 sequence: CAISRGLYGGELFF. CDR3 bases: TGTGCCATCAGCAGGGGGCTTTATGGCGGGGAGCTGTTTTTT.

This clone appeared a few times. The V and J genes are TRBV27 and TRBJ2-1, with D possibly matching TRBD1 (7 bases). The V gene's germline CDR1 is MNHEY and CDR2 SMNVEV (reference sequence). CDR3 length equals 13 residues. The ends were cut back, 4 bases at V and 7 bases at J, with 11 bases in the middle. The CDR3 here is CASSSGDRNEQFF. For the CDR3, the DNA is TGTGCCAGCAGTTCGGGGGACAGAAATGAGCAGTTCTTC.

The chain joins TRBV29-1 to TRBJ1-2, with a weak D call TRBD1 (5 bases). This CDR3 has 12 residues. The germline gives CDR1 SQVTM, CDR2 ANQGSEA. V lost 3 bases to trimming and J lost 5 bases, with 10 bases between them. CDR3 nucleotide sequence: TGCAGCGTTGAGCGGGGGTCGTATGGCTACACCTTC. Translating gives CSVERGSYGYTF.

Of note for this clone: This may stem from a read error, because a much larger clone lies one nucleotide away. This chain connects TRBV7-8 to TRBJ1-3; TRBD1 is a possible D gene (6 bases). The CDR3 has 14 amino acids. Trimming stripped 6 bases from V and 0 bases from J, with 9 bases between. Germline CDR1 reads SGHVS; CDR2 reads FQNEAQ. The CDR3 DNA is TGTGCCAGCAGTACAGGGTACTCTGGAAACACCATATATTTT. Encoded protein: CASSTGYSGNTIYF. The full variable domain, in which reference TRBV7-8 and TRBJ1-3 provide the parts outside the CDR3, is GAGVSQSPRYKVAKRGQDVALRCDPISGHVSLFWYQQALGQGPEFLTYFQNEAQLDKSGLPSDRFFAERPEGSVSTLKIQRTQQEDSAVYLCASSTGYSGNTIYFGEGSWLTVV.

This clone was counted once. The DNA of the CDR3 is TGTGCCAGCAGTCCTCGGGAGGTTAATGAAAAACTGTTTTTT. This sequence encodes CASSPREVNEKLFF. The V and J genes are TRBV11-2 and TRBJ1-4; no clear D gene. Trimming pared 6 bases from V and 4 bases from J, leaving 12 bases between. Germline V CDR1 and CDR2: SGHAT, FQNNGV. The CDR3 contains 14 residues.

This clone was observed a handful of times. V usage is TRBV9 and J usage is TRBJ2-3, with TRBD1 matching over 8 bases. Germline V lookup: CDR1 SGDLS, CDR2 YYNGEE. The ends lost 4 bases at V and 6 bases at J; junction bases unmatched: 10. There are 15 residues in the CDR3. The CDR3 DNA sequence: TGTGCCAGCAGCTCCCGGACAGGGAAGGTGGATACGCAGTATTTT. Protein product: CASSSRTGKVDTQYF.

The rearrangement links TRBV7-8 to TRBJ2-3; 10 bases are shared with TRBD1. This CDR3 has 19 residues. The V gene's germline CDR1 is SGHVS and CDR2 FQNEAQ. V trimming: 6 bases; J trimming: 2 bases; junction bases outside the gene matches: 17. The CDR3 here is CASRKHRDRGGGTTDTQYF. In DNA, the CDR3 is TGTGCCAGCAGGAAACACCGGGACAGGGGAGGGGGAACCACAGATACGCAGTATTTT.